This TCR beta chain came from a study of blood T cell repertoires in COVID-19. The wider study: Italy, Spain and the United States were the sources of the convalescent and acute COVID-19 samples.

The J segment lost 5 bases and the V segment lost 4 bases, leaving 6 bases of the junction unmatched. The germline V gene encodes CDR1 SGHRS and CDR2 YFSETQ. The CDR3 sequence is 15 residues long. This clone was counted a few times. Some clones are missing from TCRdb's copy, which holds only in-frame ones; the method was immunoSEQ multiplex PCR. The sample has 250,000 to 300,000 clones; roughly nine tenths are singletons. Sequenced: peripheral blood. The rearrangement joins TRBV5-1 to TRBJ1-4; 9 nucleotides line up with TRBD1. This sequence originates from a man aged 18-30 years with active or convalescent COVID-19. CDR3 sequence reads: CASSPTGTGNEKLFF. As DNA, the CDR3 is TGCGCCAGCAGCCCGACCGGGACAGGGAATGAAAAACTGTTTTTT. The variable domain in full, with the rest retrieved from reference TRBV5-1 and TRBJ1-4, is KAGVTQTPRYLIKTRGQQVTLSCSPISGHRSVSWYQQTPGQGLQFLFEYFSETQRNKGNFPGRFSGRQFSNSRSEMNVSTLELGDSALYLCASSPTGTGNEKLFFGSGTQLSVL.